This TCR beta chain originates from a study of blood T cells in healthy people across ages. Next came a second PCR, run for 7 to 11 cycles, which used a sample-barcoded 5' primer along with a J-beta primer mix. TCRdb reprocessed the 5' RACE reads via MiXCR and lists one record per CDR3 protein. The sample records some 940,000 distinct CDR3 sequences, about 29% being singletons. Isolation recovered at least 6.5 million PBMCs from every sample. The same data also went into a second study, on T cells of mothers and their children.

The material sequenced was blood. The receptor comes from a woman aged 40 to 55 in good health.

The CDR3, as DNA: TGCGCCAGCAGGCCCGGGACTAGCGGGGCCCAAGAGACCCAGTACTTC. Its translation: CASRPGTSGAQETQYF. The chain couples TRBV5-1 to TRBJ2-5, with 13 nucleotides matching TRBD2. With 5 bases clipped from V and 1 base from J, the junction kept 5 bases outside the gene matches. The CDR3 is 16 residues long. Per germline, CDR1 SGHRS and CDR2 YFSETQ.